Below, 27 T cell receptor beta chains from the same sample are listed, as sequenced in a study of blood T cell repertoires in COVID-19. Only in-frame clones appear in the TCRdb table, and some are missing; sequencing was by immunoSEQ multiplex PCR. This table holds approximately 110,000 clones, approximately 80% found once. The sequenced sample consisted of peripheral blood. These receptors originate from a woman between 70 and 85 years old with acute or convalescent COVID-19.

This sequence joins TRBV28 and TRBJ2-7, with 9 bases fitting TRBD2. The ends lost 4 bases at V and 5 bases at J; junction bases unmatched: 3. The CDR3 contains 13 residues. CDR1 is MDHEN, CDR2 SYDVKM, per germline. CDR3 in DNA: TGTGCCAGCAGTTCCCCTAGCGGGAACGAGCAGTACTTC. Translation: CASSSPSGNEQYF.

The V call is TRBV4-3, the J call TRBJ2-2, with a tentative D call TRBD1 (5 bases). The CDR3 has 14 amino acids. The V gene's germline CDR1 is LGHNA and CDR2 YSLEER. V shed 1 base and J shed 7 bases, with 10 bases lying between them. This CDR3 is CASSQGAGIGELFF. CDR3 bases: TGCGCCAGCAGCCAAGGGGCAGGGATCGGGGAGCTGTTTTTT.

This clone was counted a single time. CDR3 loop: CASSSLYNEQFF. The CDR3 DNA follows: TGTGCCAGCAGTTCCCTATACAATGAGCAGTTCTTC. The gene calls are TRBV28 and TRBJ2-1; no clear D. V was pared by 4 bases and J by 4 bases, with 5 bases between. CDR3 length: 12 residues. Germline V gene sequence: CDR1 MDHEN, CDR2 SYDVKM. Filled out from reference TRBV28 and TRBJ2-1, the complete variable domain reads DVKVTQSSRYLVKRTGEKVFLECVQDMDHENMFWYRQDPGLGLRLIYFSYDVKMKEKGDIPEGYSVSREKKERFSLILESASTNQTSMYLCASSSLYNEQFFGPGTRLTVL.

V is TRBV7-9 and J is TRBJ2-7; no clear D. This CDR3 is 13 amino acids long. The V end was cut by 1 base, the J end by 0 bases, with 4 bases between. In germline, CDR1 is SEHNR, CDR2 FQNEAQ (reference sequence). The CDR3 bases are TGTGCCAGCAGCTTAGACAGCTCCTACGAGCAGTACTTC. Protein product: CASSLDSSYEQYF.

The V gene is TRBV11-2, the J gene TRBJ1-6; no clear D. Germline CDR1 and CDR2: SGHAT and FQNNGV. Trimming pared 5 bases from V and 11 bases from J, leaving 10 bases between. The CDR3 sequence is 12 residues long. In DNA form, the CDR3 reads TGTGCCAGCAGCATCTACGCGCCACCCCTCCACTTT. Its protein product is CASSIYAPPLHF.

This chain connects TRBV9 to TRBJ1-6; 9 positions agree with TRBD1. Trimming removed 4 bases from V and 2 bases from J; junction bases left unmatched: 7. The CDR3 has 17 residues. Germline CDR1 reads SGDLS; CDR2 reads YYNGEE. CDR3 sequence: CASSFRDRATYNSPLHF. In DNA form, the CDR3 reads TGTGCCAGCAGCTTCCGGGACAGGGCTACCTATAATTCACCCCTCCACTTT.

The V and J genes are TRBV5-5 and TRBJ2-7; 8 nucleotides line up with TRBD2. The CDR3 runs to 16 residues. Per germline, CDR1 SGHKS and CDR2 YYEKEE (reference sequence). J lost 6 bases, V lost 3 bases, and 14 bases had no gene match. Written as DNA, the CDR3 is TGTGCCAGCAGCTCCTCTAGCGGACTAGCCCCAGGCGAGCAGTACTTC. Translated, it gives CASSSSSGLAPGEQYF. Based on the CDR3 plus reference TRBV5-5 and TRBJ2-7, the full variable domain is DAGVTQSPTHLIKTRGQQVTLRCSPISGHKSVSWYQQVLGQGPQFIFQYYEKEERGRGNFPDRFSARQFPNYSSELNVNALLLGDSALYLCASSSSSGLAPGEQYFGPGTRLTVT.

The chain employs TRBV2 and TRBJ1-6; D not resolved. Trimming shortened V by 6 bases and J by 11 bases, and 8 bases separated the two germline ends. Germline CDR1 SNHLY, CDR2 FYNNEI. The CDR3 covers 11 residues. CDR3 residues: CASSHPAPLHF. CDR3 sequence (DNA): TGTGCCAGCAGCCACCCGGCACCCCTCCACTTT.

The chain couples TRBV23-1 to TRBJ2-7; D is perhaps TRBD2 (6 bases). TRBV23-1 falls under the ORF class, with uncertain function. V shed 3 bases and J shed 2 bases, with 17 bases lying between them. CDR3 size: 16 residues. The CDR3 sequence is CASSQFKGLVTYEQYF. The CDR3 DNA reads TGCGCCAGCAGTCAGTTCAAGGGACTGGTTACCTACGAGCAGTACTTC.

The V and J genes are TRBV6-1 and TRBJ2-2, with 10 bases that match TRBD2. The ends lost 4 bases at V and 3 bases at J; junction bases unmatched: 5. The CDR3 runs to 16 residues. CDR1 is MNHNS and CDR2 is SASEGT in the germline V gene. The CDR3 protein is CASSVGLALDTGELFF. DNA for the CDR3: TGTGCCAGCAGTGTGGGACTAGCGCTTGACACCGGGGAGCTGTTTTTT.

J is TRBJ1-4 and V is TRBV5-3, with TRBD1 as a possible D gene (5 bases). TRBV5-3 is classed as an ORF, of uncertain function. The CDR3 has 13 amino acids. V shed 4 bases and J shed 11 bases, with 15 bases lying between them. CDR3 DNA sequence: TGTGCCAGAAGCCACGGACATTTGCCTAAACTGTTTTTT. Protein product: CARSHGHLPKLFF.

The chain is built from TRBV5-1 and TRBJ2-7; weak D call: TRBD1 (5 bases). The CDR3 is 15 amino acids. Germline CDR1 is SGHRS and CDR2 is YFSETQ. V was pared by 0 bases and J by 6 bases, with 16 bases between. This CDR3 reads CASSLDGAGVGEQYF. CDR3 DNA: TGCGCCAGCAGCTTGGATGGGGCCGGTGTCGGCGAGCAGTACTTC.

This chain connects TRBV20-1 to TRBJ2-2, with 11 bases identical to TRBD2. The V gene end was trimmed by 3 bases and the J gene end by 6 bases; junction bases not matched to a gene: 3. Germline V gene data show CDR1 as DFQATT and CDR2 as SNEGSKA (reference sequence). This CDR3 contains 14 residues. The CDR3 here is CSASRLAGPGELFF. CDR3 sequence (DNA): TGCAGTGCTAGTCGACTAGCGGGGCCCGGGGAGCTGTTTTTT.

This sequence joins TRBV5-1 and TRBJ2-2; possible D gene TRBD1, 8 bases. The V end was cut by 4 bases, the J end by 4 bases, with 17 bases between. The germline CDR1 and CDR2 sequences are SGHRS and YFSETQ. The CDR3 sequence is 16 residues long. The CDR3 coding sequence is TGCGCCAGCAGCCTTACGAACAGGGGGGGCACCGGGGAGCTGTTTTTT. Protein: CASSLTNRGGTGELFF.

The rearrangement uses TRBV19 and TRBJ1-5; a possible D gene is TRBD1 (6 bases). The V end was cut by 6 bases, the J end by 0 bases, with 21 bases between. The CDR3 sequence is 18 residues long. Germline V gene lookup returns CDR1 LNHDA and CDR2 SQIVND (reference sequence). The CDR3 is CASRGAGFGAYSNQPQHF. The CDR3 coding sequence is TGTGCCAGTAGGGGGGCCGGTTTCGGGGCATATAGCAATCAGCCCCAGCATTTT.

This CDR3 reads CASSPPGTGLTEAFF. The CDR3 nucleotides read TGTGCCAGCAGTCCACCCGGGACAGGCCTCACTGAAGCTTTCTTT. V and J are TRBV6-5 and TRBJ1-1, with 8 nucleotides matching TRBD1. Per the germline V gene, CDR1 is MNHEY and CDR2 is SVGAGI. J was trimmed by 4 bases and V by 5 bases; bases with no gene match: 9. CDR3 length: 15 residues.

This clone was observed a handful of times. The CDR3 here is CASSLGTTGYEQYF. CDR3 DNA: TGTGCCAGCAGCTTGGGGACGACAGGCTACGAGCAGTACTTC. V usage is TRBV5-6 and J usage is TRBJ2-7, with D tentatively TRBD1 (6 bases). CDR1 is SGHDT and CDR2 is YYEEEE in the germline V gene. This CDR3 has 14 residues. V lost 0 bases, J lost 3 bases, and 10 bases lay in between.

This chain joins TRBV20-1 and TRBJ1-2; the D is unclear. V lost 7 bases, J lost 5 bases, and 8 bases lay in between. Germline lookup yields CDR1 DFQATT and CDR2 SNEGSKA (reference sequence). This CDR3 comprises 10 residues. The CDR3 sequence is CSVFPYGYTF. CDR3 sequence (DNA): TGCAGTGTTTTTCCGTATGGCTACACCTTC.

This clone appeared once. The chain employs TRBV7-8 and TRBJ2-3, with 13 bases identical to TRBD2. CDR1 is SGHVS and CDR2 is FQNEAQ in the germline V gene. V was clipped by 8 bases and J by 6 bases; unmatched bases: 8. The CDR3 length is 15 residues. Here the CDR3 reads CASARLAGGADTQYF. CDR3 DNA: TGTGCCAGCGCGAGACTAGCGGGGGGCGCGGATACGCAGTATTTT.

The CDR3: CASSLEAVGNTIYF. Written as DNA, the CDR3 is TGCGCCAGCAGCTTGGAGGCGGTTGGAAACACCATATATTTT. V and J are TRBV5-1 and TRBJ1-3; D is unresolved. The germline V gene encodes CDR1 SGHRS and CDR2 YFSETQ. V lost 0 bases, J lost 3 bases, and 7 bases lay in between. This CDR3 is 14 amino acids long.

The J gene is TRBJ1-1, the V gene TRBV5-5; 7 nucleotides align to TRBD1. This CDR3 comprises 18 residues. V lost 1 base and J lost 2; bases outside the gene matches: 14. Germline values: CDR1 SGHKS, CDR2 YYEKEE (reference sequence). The CDR3 DNA reads as TGTGCCAGCAGCTTGTGGGGGGCAGGGGGTCCCTCAAACACTGAAGCTTTCTTT. This codes for CASSLWGAGGPSNTEAFF.

A single count supports this clone. V is TRBV7-9 and J is TRBJ2-1, with 11 bases fitting TRBD2. The CDR3 consists of 15 residues. Per germline, CDR1 SEHNR and CDR2 FQNEAQ (reference sequence). With V trimmed by 5 bases and J by 9 bases, 9 bases remained unmatched. CDR3 DNA: TGTGCCAGCAGCCCCCTAGCGGGAGGAAGGATTGAGCAGTTCTTC. Residues: CASSPLAGGRIEQFF.

This clone has only a few counts. The J gene is TRBJ2-2, the V gene TRBV3-1 (or the pseudogene TRBV3-2), with 14 bases identical to TRBD2. The germline CDR1 and CDR2 sequences are LGHDT and YNNKEL (reference sequence). This CDR3 spans 20 amino acids. Trimming removed 4 bases from V and 3 bases from J; junction bases left unmatched: 13. The CDR3 coding sequence is TGTGCCAGCAGCCCCGCGAGGGGGACTAGCGGGAGAGGAGACACCGGGGAGCTGTTTTTT. Translated, it gives CASSPARGTSGRGDTGELFF.

V gene TRBV7-9 combines with J gene TRBJ2-2, with D unclear. Germline V gene data show CDR1 as SEHNR and CDR2 as FQNEAQ (reference sequence). V dropped 4 bases and J dropped 4 bases, with 4 bases sitting between them. The CDR3 has 12 amino acids. The CDR3 protein is CASSSSTGELFF. In DNA, the CDR3 is TGTGCCAGCAGCTCCAGCACCGGGGAGCTGTTTTTT. Drawing the rest from reference TRBV7-9 and TRBJ2-2, the complete variable domain is DTGVSQNPRHKITKRGQNVTFRCDPISEHNRLYWYRQTLGQGPEFLTYFQNEAQLEKSRLLSDRFSAERPKGSFSTLEIQRTEQGDSAMYLCASSSSTGELFFGEGSRLTVL.

The chain couples TRBV6-1 to TRBJ2-5; TRBD1 matches 8 bases. The ends lost 3 bases at V and 5 bases at J; junction bases unmatched: 14. CDR3 length: 17 residues. Germline V gene data show CDR1 as MNHNS and CDR2 as SASEGT. The DNA of the CDR3 is TGTGCCAGCAGTGAGGAGTTTGGCAGGGGGCGCTGGGAGACCCAGTACTTC. Translating gives CASSEEFGRGRWETQYF.

The rearrangement uses TRBV7-2 and TRBJ2-1; possibly TRBD2 for D (6 bases). Germline lookup yields CDR1 SGHTA and CDR2 FQGNSA. The CDR3 is made up of 15 amino acids. Between the trimmed V and J ends, which lost 5 bases and 0 bases, there was a span of 11 bases. CDR3: CASSLTSNSYNEQFF. CDR3 coding DNA: TGTGCCAGCAGCCTAACTAGCAACTCCTACAATGAGCAGTTCTTC.

CDR3: CASSYYDGTEAFF. For the CDR3, the DNA is TGTGCCAGCAGTTACTATGACGGGACTGAAGCTTTCTTT. The gene calls are TRBV6-2 or TRBV6-3 and TRBJ1-1; D unclear. The CDR3 is 13 amino acids. Trimming stripped 1 base from V and 5 bases from J, with 8 bases between. CDR1 is MNHEY and CDR2 is SVGEGT in the germline V gene.